This is a list of T cell receptor beta chains from one sample in a study of T cell responses to AZD1222 COVID-19 vaccine. Sequenced by immunoSEQ multiplex PCR; TCRdb stores in-frame clones only, minus some. The data hold some 90,000 clones, with 70% to 90% observed a single time. Here the sequenced sample was peripheral blood, taken on day 0 of AZD1222 vaccination. The receptor source for this set is an adult in good health. Each CDR3 is given with its conserved first and last residue. The D gene is left open where the match is weak. Clone size appears in some rows only: once, few, many, or a class for an expanded clone.

v_gene	j_gene	d_gene	len	abundance	CDR3nt	CDR3aa
TRBV6-5	TRBJ1-3	-	13	-	TGTGCCAGTAGGCCAGGGGCGGAAAACACCATATATTTT	CASRPGAENTIYF
TRBV5-6	TRBJ2-5	-	13	-	TGTGCCAGCAGCGCCGATCCCGAAGAGACCCAGTACTTC	CASSADPEETQYF
TRBV9	TRBJ1-2	-	13	-	TGTGCCAGCAGCGTAGCCATCGGCTATGGCTACACCTTC	CASSVAIGYGYTF
TRBV9	TRBJ1-1	TRBD1	14	-	TGTGCCAGCAGCGTAGGGACAGGGGAGACTGAAGCTTTCTTT	CASSVGTGETEAFF
TRBV19	TRBJ1-5	-	15	-	TGTGCCAGTAGTAGTCTCCAGGGTGGCAATCAGCCCCAGCATTTT	CASSSLQGGNQPQHF
TRBV11-1	TRBJ2-2	TRBD2	15	few	TGTGCCAGCAGCGAGGAGCGGGAGTTTTCCGGGGAGCTGTTTTTT	CASSEEREFSGELFF
TRBV7-9	TRBJ1-2	-	13	-	TGTGCCAGCAGCGGGGACATCAATTATGGCTACACCTTC	CASSGDINYGYTF
TRBV6-5	TRBJ2-7	-	15	-	TGTGCCAGCAGTAAGTACGGGGCGGAGGCGTACGAGCAGTACTTC	CASSKYGAEAYEQYF
TRBV27	TRBJ1-5	-	13	-	TGTGCCAGCAGTTTATCCCGGAATCAGCCCCAGCATTTT	CASSLSRNQPQHF
TRBV18	TRBJ2-5	-	13	-	TGTGCCAGCTCATCGACAGTGGGGGAGACCCAGTACTTC	CASSSTVGETQYF
TRBV27	TRBJ1-5	TRBD1	14	-	TGTGCCAGCAGTTCGCGGACAGGGGGTCAGCCCCAGCATTTT	CASSSRTGGQPQHF
TRBV6-5	TRBJ1-6	-	12	-	TGTGCCAGCTGGTGGGATAATTCACCCCTCCACTTT	CASWWDNSPLHF
TRBV30	TRBJ2-3	-	17	-	TGTGCCTGGAGTCGAAAACCAGGGTCCCCCCGCGAAGATACGCAGTATTTT	CAWSRKPGSPREDTQYF
TRBV7-8	TRBJ1-2	-	14	-	TGTGCCAGCAGCTTGGCGACAGATTCCTATGGCTACACCTTC	CASSLATDSYGYTF
TRBV14	TRBJ2-1	TRBD2	15	-	TGTGCCAGCAGCCAAGGAACTAGCGGTTACAATGAGCAGTTCTTC	CASSQGTSGYNEQFF
TRBV11-2	TRBJ1-3	-	17	-	TGTGCCAGCAGCCACGCCTGGCGGGCGTCGTCTGGAAACACCATATATTTT	CASSHAWRASSGNTIYF
TRBV19	TRBJ2-1	-	14	-	TGTGCCAGCCGCGAGACCTTTGGTTCCAATGAGCAGTTCTTC	CASRETFGSNEQFF
TRBV7-9	TRBJ2-7	-	17	-	TGTGCCAGCAGCAGCTTAGGGCTCCACCCAGGGGAGAACGAGCAGTACTTC	CASSSLGLHPGENEQYF
TRBV6-5	TRBJ1-3	-	13	-	TGTGCCAGCAGTACAAACTCTGGAAACACCATATATTTT	CASSTNSGNTIYF
TRBV6-5	TRBJ1-1	-	14	once	TGTGCCAGCAGTTCCAACCGGGGGAACACTGAAGCTTTCTTT	CASSSNRGNTEAFF
TRBV6-1	TRBJ1-1	-	14	-	TGTGCCAGCAGTGAATCGGGCCTGAGGACTGAAGCTTTCTTT	CASSESGLRTEAFF
TRBV7-9	TRBJ1-3	-	14	-	TGTGCCAGCAGCTTGCCAAGCTCTGGAAACACCATATATTTT	CASSLPSSGNTIYF
TRBV10-3	TRBJ2-1	TRBD2	16	-	TGTGCCATCAGCCTTGGCGTGGCTAGCGGGAGCAGTGAGCAGTTCTTC	CAISLGVASGSSEQFF
TRBV7-9	TRBJ1-5	TRBD1	14	few	TGTGCCAGCAGCCGGACAGGGGGAAGTCAGCCCCAGCATTTT	CASSRTGGSQPQHF
TRBV18	TRBJ1-1	-	15	-	TGTGCCAGCTCACCAAACGGGGAGAAAGGCACTGAAGCTTTCTTT	CASSPNGEKGTEAFF
TRBV10-3	TRBJ1-5	TRBD1	16	-	TGTGCCATCAGTGAGTCTGACAGGGCTAGCAATCAGCCCCAGCATTTT	CAISESDRASNQPQHF
TRBV2	TRBJ1-1	-	17	-	TGTGCCAGCAGCGAAGGGGGGGTAGCGGACAGGAACACTGAAGCTTTCTTT	CASSEGGVADRNTEAFF
TRBV7-9	TRBJ1-1	TRBD1	14	-	TGTGCCAGCAGCTCACAGGGGGCGAACACTGAAGCTTTCTTT	CASSSQGANTEAFF
TRBV12-3/TRBV12-4	TRBJ1-3	-	12	-	TGTGCCAGCAGTTTTGTCGGAAACACCATATATTTT	CASSFVGNTIYF
TRBV14	TRBJ1-3	TRBD1	16	-	TGTGCCAGCAGCCAATACGGGACAGGGGCTGGAAACACCATATATTTT	CASSQYGTGAGNTIYF
TRBV19	TRBJ2-2	-	16	few	TGTGCCAGTAGTATTCTGCCAGGGTCGAACACCGGGGAGCTGTTTTTT	CASSILPGSNTGELFF
TRBV27	TRBJ1-5	-	15	-	TGTGCCAGTAGACAGGCCCCTGCTAGCAATCAGCCCCAGCATTTT	CASRQAPASNQPQHF
TRBV7-6	TRBJ1-1	-	18	once	-	CASSFGAGTGIMNTEAFF
TRBV4-1	TRBJ2-3	-	13	-	TGCGCCAGCAGCTGGACAGCCACAGATACGCAGTATTTT	CASSWTATDTQYF
TRBV7-9	TRBJ1-3	-	16	-	TGTGCCAGCAGCTTGATGGGCAGAACCTCTGGAAACACCATATATTTT	CASSLMGRTSGNTIYF
TRBV14	TRBJ2-1	TRBD2	15	-	TGTGCCAGCAGCAAGGGACTAGCGGGAGGTAATGAGCAGTTCTTC	CASSKGLAGGNEQFF
TRBV5-1	TRBJ1-1	TRBD1	16	once	TGCGCCAGCACACCGGGACAGGGGGCGAGTGGCACTGAAGCTTTCTTT	CASTPGQGASGTEAFF